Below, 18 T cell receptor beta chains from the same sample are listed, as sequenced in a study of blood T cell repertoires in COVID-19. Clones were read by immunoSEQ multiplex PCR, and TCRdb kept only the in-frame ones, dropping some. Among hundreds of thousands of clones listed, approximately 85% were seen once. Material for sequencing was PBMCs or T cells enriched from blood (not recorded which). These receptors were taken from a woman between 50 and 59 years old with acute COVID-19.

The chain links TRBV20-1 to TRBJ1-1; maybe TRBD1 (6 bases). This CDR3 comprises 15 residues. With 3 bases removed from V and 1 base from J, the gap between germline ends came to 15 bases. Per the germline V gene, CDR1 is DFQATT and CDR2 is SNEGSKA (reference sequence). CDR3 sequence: CSASNPRGSNTEAFF. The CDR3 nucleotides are TGCAGTGCTAGTAATCCCAGGGGATCGAACACTGAAGCTTTCTTT.

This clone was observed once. The DNA for the CDR3 is TGTGCCAGCTCACCTCACGGGTCTGACTACACCTTC. Translated: CASSPHGSDYTF. The J gene is TRBJ1-2, the V gene TRBV18; no firm D call. V lost 3 bases and J lost 10, with 12 bases in between. The CDR3 totals 12 residues. The germline gives CDR1 KGHSH, CDR2 LQKENI.

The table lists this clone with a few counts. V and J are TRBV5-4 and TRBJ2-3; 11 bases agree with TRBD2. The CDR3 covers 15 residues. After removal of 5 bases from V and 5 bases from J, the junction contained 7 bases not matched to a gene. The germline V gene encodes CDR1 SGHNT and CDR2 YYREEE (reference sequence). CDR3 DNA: TGTGCCAGCAGACTATCTAGCGGGGGGCGAGATACGCAGTATTTT. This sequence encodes CASRLSSGGRDTQYF.

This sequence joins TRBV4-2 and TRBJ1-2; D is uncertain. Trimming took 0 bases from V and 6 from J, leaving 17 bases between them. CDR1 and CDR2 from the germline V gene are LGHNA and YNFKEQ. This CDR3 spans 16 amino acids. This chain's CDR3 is CASSQDVAGGVNGYTF. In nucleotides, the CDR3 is TGTGCCAGCAGCCAAGATGTGGCAGGAGGCGTCAATGGCTACACCTTC.

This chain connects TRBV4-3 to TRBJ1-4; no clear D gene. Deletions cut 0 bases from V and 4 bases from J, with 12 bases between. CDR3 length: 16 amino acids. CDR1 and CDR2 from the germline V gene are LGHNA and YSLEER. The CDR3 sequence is CASSQDFTARNEKLFF. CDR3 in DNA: TGCGCCAGCAGCCAAGATTTCACAGCCCGTAATGAAAAACTGTTTTTT.

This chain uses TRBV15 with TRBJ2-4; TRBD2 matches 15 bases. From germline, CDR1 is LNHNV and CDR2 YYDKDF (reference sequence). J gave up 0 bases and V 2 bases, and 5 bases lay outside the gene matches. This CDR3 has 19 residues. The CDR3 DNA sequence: TGTGCCACCAGCAGAACTGGGACTAGCGGGGGGTTAGCCAAAAACATTCAGTACTTC. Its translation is CATSRTGTSGGLAKNIQYF.

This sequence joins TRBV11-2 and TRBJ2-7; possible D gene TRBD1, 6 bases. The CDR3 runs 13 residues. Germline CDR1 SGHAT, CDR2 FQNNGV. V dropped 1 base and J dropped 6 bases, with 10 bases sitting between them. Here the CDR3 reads CASSLGGLAEQYF. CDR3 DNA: TGTGCCAGCAGCTTAGGGGGGCTGGCCGAGCAGTACTTC.

CDR3 sequence: CASSKNRQGGFPSETQYF. The CDR3 bases are TGTGCCAGCAGCAAAAACCGACAGGGAGGCTTCCCATCGGAGACCCAGTACTTC. The J gene is TRBJ2-5, the V gene TRBV21-1; the table names TRBD1, a call not compared with the DNA. TRBV21-1 is labeled a pseudogene. The CDR3 spans 18 residues.

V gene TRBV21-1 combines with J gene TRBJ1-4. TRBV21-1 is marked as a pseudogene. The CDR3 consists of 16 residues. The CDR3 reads CASSKAGGQGNEKLFF. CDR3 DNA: TGTGCCAGCAGCAAAGCGGGGGGGCAGGGGAATGAAAAACTGTTTTTT.

The chain's CDR3 is CASSPYTTSGNTIYF. For the CDR3, the DNA is TGTGCCAGCTCACCGTACACAACCTCTGGAAACACCATATATTTT. The rearrangement links TRBV18 to TRBJ1-3, with D unresolved. Between the trimmed V and J ends, which lost 3 bases and 0 bases, there was a span of 9 bases. The CDR3 length is 15 residues. Germline values: CDR1 KGHSH, CDR2 LQKENI.

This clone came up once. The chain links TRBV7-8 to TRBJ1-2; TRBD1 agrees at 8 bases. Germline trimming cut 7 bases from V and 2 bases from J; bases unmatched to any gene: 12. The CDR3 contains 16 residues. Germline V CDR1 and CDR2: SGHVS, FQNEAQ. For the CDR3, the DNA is TGTGCCAGCAAACCCACTGGCGGACAGGGCAACTATGGCTACACCTTC. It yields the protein CASKPTGGQGNYGYTF.

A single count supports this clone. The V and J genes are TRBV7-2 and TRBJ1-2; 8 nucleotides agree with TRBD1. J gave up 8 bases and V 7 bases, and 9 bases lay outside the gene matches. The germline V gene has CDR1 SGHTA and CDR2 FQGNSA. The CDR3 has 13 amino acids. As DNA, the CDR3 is TGTGCCAGCAAACCCAGGACAGGGTGGGGCTACACCTTC. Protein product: CASKPRTGWGYTF.

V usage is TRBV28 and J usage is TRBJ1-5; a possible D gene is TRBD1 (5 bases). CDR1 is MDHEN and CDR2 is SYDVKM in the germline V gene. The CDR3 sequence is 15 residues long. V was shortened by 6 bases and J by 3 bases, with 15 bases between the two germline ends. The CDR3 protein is CASRGGDRDNQPQHF. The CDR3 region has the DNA TGTGCCAGCAGGGGGGGTGATCGGGACAATCAGCCCCAGCATTTT.

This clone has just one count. The CDR3 loop is CASSAYRNSPLHF. CDR3 nucleotides: TGTGCCAGCAGCGCATACAGGAACTCACCCCTCCACTTT. The rearrangement joins TRBV7-2 to TRBJ1-6; maybe TRBD1 (5 bases). With 5 bases removed from V and 10 bases from J, the gap between germline ends came to 12 bases. CDR1 and CDR2 from the germline V gene are SGHTA and FQGNSA. The length of the CDR3 is 13 residues.

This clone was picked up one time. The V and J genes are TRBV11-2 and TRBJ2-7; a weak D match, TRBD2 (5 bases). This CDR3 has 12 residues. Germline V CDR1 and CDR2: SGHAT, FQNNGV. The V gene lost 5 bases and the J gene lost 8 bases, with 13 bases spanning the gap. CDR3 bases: TGTGCCAGCAGCGAGGGCTCTACAAAGCAGTACTTC. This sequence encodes CASSEGSTKQYF.

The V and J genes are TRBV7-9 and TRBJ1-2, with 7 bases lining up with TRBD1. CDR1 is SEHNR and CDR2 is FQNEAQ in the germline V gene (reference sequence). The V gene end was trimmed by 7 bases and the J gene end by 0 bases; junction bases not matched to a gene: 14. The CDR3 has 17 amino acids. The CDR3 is CASTLRTTGATNYGYTF. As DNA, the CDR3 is TGTGCCAGCACTCTGAGAACAACAGGGGCTACTAACTATGGCTACACCTTC.

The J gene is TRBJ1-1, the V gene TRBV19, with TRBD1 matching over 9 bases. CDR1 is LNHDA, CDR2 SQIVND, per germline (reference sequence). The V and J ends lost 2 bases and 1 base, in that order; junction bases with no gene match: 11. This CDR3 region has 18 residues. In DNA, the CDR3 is TGTGCCAGTAGTATAACCGGGACAGGGACATTTAAGAACACTGAAGCTTTCTTT. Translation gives CASSITGTGTFKNTEAFF.

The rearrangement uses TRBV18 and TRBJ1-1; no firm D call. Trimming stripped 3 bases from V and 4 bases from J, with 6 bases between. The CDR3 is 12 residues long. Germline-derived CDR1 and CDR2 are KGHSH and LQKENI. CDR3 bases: TGTGCCAGCTCACCTCGGAGCACTGAAGCTTTCTTT. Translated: CASSPRSTEAFF.